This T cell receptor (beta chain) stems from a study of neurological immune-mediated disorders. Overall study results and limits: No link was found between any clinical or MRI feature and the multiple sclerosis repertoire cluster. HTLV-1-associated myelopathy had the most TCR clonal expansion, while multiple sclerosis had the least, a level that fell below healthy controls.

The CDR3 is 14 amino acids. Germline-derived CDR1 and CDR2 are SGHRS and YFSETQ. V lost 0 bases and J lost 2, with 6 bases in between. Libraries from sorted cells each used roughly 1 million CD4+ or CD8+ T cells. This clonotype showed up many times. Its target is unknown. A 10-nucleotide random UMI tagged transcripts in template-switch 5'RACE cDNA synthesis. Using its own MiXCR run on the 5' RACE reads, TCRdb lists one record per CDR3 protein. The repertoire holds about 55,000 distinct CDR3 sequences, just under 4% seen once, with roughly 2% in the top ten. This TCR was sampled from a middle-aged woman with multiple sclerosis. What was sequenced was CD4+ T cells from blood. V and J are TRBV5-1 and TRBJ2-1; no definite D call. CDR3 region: CASSLGPAYNEQFF. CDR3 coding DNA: TGCGCCAGCAGCTTGGGCCCGGCCTACAATGAGCAGTTCTTC.